Sequencing of this TCR beta chain was carried out in a study of OX40 agonist ivuxolimab in advanced cancers. Overall study context: Those enrolled were 80% to 85% male, with a mean age of roughly 60 years and ages from about 20 to 85. Study-wide points: Doses of 0.1 to 3.0 mg/kg were accompanied by clonal expansion of CD4+ and CD8+ blood T cells by week 6. Patients who responded partially at 0.1-3.0 mg/kg showed clonal expansion ranking among the lowest.

CDR3 length equals 15 residues. In germline, CDR1 is GTSNPN, CDR2 SVGIG (reference sequence). V was shortened by 1 base and J by 4 bases, with 14 bases between the two germline ends. Generated by immunoSEQ multiplex PCR, the TCRdb table keeps only in-frame clones and is missing some. The sample contains tens of thousands of clones, about 90% of which appear only once. For this clone: Its specificity is unknown.

Blood was sampled at baseline, cycle 4 day 1, and cycle 7 day 1. The genes are TRBV30 and TRBJ2-1; D may be TRBD2 (5 bases). Sequenced here: CD4+ or CD8+ T cells sorted from blood, sampled in a trial of the OX40 agonist ivuxolimab. The source is an adult with an advanced solid tumor such as melanoma, head and neck, liver or kidney cancer. In DNA, the CDR3 is TGTGCCTGGAGTGCTCGGGGTAGCGTGTACAATGAGCAGTTCTTC. Translation: CAWSARGSVYNEQFF.